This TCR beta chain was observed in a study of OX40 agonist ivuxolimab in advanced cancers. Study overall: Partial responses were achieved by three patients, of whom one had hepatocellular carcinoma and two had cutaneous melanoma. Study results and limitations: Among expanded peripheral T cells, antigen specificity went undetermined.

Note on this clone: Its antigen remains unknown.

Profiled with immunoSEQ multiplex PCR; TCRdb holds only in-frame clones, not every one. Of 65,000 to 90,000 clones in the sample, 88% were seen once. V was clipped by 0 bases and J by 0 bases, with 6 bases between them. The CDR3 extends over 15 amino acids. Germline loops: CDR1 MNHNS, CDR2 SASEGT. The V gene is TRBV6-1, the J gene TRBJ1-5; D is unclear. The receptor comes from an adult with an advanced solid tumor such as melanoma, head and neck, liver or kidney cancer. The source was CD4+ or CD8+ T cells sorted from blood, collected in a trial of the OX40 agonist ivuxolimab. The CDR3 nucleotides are TGTGCCAGCAGTGAAGCCCTTTTTAGCAATCAGCCCCAGCATTTT. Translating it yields CASSEALFSNQPQHF.